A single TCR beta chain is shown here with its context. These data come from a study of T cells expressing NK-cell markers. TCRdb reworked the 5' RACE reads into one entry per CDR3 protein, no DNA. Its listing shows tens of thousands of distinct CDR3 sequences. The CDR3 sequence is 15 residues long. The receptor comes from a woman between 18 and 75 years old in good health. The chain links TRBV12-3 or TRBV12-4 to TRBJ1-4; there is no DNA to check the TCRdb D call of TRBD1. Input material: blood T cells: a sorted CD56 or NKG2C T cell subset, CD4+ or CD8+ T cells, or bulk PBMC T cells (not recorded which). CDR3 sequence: CASTTDGTTNEKLFF.